A single sample is the source of the 24 T cell receptor beta chains below, sequenced in a study of shared clonotypes between healthy human individuals. Naive CD8 cells were CD45RO-negative, positively selected for CCR7, excluding terminally differentiated effector memory CD45RA+ cells. The method was immunoSEQ multiplex PCR; TCRdb's version includes in-frame clones alone and lacks a portion of them. This sample carries hundreds of thousands of clones, 95% to 96% of them seen once, and the ten largest clones take roughly 0.1%. The sequencing input was naive CD8+ T cells sorted from blood. Source of these receptors: a woman aged 25 to 45 in good health.

The chain is built from TRBV5-6 and TRBJ2-1; 11 bases match TRBD2. The CDR3 covers 16 residues. Trimming at V came to 3 bases and at J to 8 bases, leaving 10 bases not matched to a gene. The germline CDR1 and CDR2 sequences are SGHDT and YYEEEE. The CDR3 sequence: CASSSRTSGSLYEQFF. The CDR3 DNA is TGTGCCAGCAGCTCCCGGACTAGCGGGTCCTTGTATGAGCAGTTCTTC.

V gene TRBV28 combines with J gene TRBJ2-7; 9 bases agree with TRBD1. V lost 5 bases and J lost 3; bases outside the gene matches: 5. Germline CDR1 reads MDHEN; CDR2 reads SYDVKM. This CDR3 is 14 amino acids long. In DNA, the CDR3 is TGTGCCAGCAGTCCTCGGACAGGGGTCTACGAGCAGTACTTC. Translated, it gives CASSPRTGVYEQYF. Using reference TRBV28 and TRBJ2-7 for the parts outside the CDR3, the full variable domain is DVKVTQSSRYLVKRTGEKVFLECVQDMDHENMFWYRQDPGLGLRLIYFSYDVKMKEKGDIPEGYSVSREKKERFSLILESASTNQTSMYLCASSPRTGVYEQYFGPGTRLTVT.

The chain has TRBV6-1 and TRBJ2-7; 12 bases agree with TRBD2. The CDR3 totals 15 residues. The ends lost 6 bases at V and 1 base at J; junction bases unmatched: 4. Germline V gives CDR1 MNHNS, CDR2 SASEGT. The CDR3 is CASRYGLAGSYEQYF. CDR3 sequence (DNA): TGTGCCAGCAGATATGGACTAGCGGGATCCTACGAGCAGTACTTC.

The chain is built from TRBV10-1 and TRBJ2-7, with 8 bases fitting TRBD2. Germline CDR1 reads WNHNN; CDR2 reads SYGVQD (reference sequence). V shed 3 bases and J 2 bases; nucleotides not matched to a gene: 9. There are 16 residues in the CDR3. The chain's CDR3 is CASSDGREGRPYEQYF. Here the CDR3 DNA reads TGCGCCAGCAGTGACGGACGGGAGGGCCGGCCCTACGAGCAGTACTTC.

With respect to this clone: The same CDR3 can be traced to other DNA sequences in this sample. The chain is built from TRBV5-4 and TRBJ2-7; no clear D gene. The germline gives CDR1 SGHNT, CDR2 YYREEE (reference sequence). This CDR3 spans 11 amino acids. The V end was cut by 5 bases, the J end by 4 bases, with 7 bases between. For the CDR3, the DNA is TGTGCCAGCAGTTTAGGATACGAGCAGTACTTC. Translation: CASSLGYEQYF.

The CDR3 region is CASMWTAFMNTEAFF. In nucleotides, the CDR3 is TGTGCCAGTATGTGGACAGCGTTCATGAACACTGAAGCTTTCTTT. This rearrangement joins TRBV19 to TRBJ1-1, with a weak D call TRBD1 (6 bases). Germline CDR1 and CDR2: LNHDA and SQIVND (reference sequence). The V end lost 7 bases, the J end lost 0 bases, and 15 bases lay between the germline ends. This CDR3 contains 15 residues.

J is TRBJ1-1 and V is TRBV5-4; no reliable D call. CDR1 SGHNT and CDR2 YYREEE come from the germline V gene (reference sequence). V lost 2 bases to trimming and J lost 5 bases, with 13 bases between them. The CDR3 runs to 14 residues. The DNA of the CDR3 is TGTGCCAGCAGCTTCAAGGGTGGGAATACTGAAGCTTTCTTT. This translates into CASSFKGGNTEAFF.

The rearrangement uses TRBV19 and TRBJ1-1; no definite D call. Trimming removed 5 bases at V and 4 bases at J, with 14 bases between. CDR1 LNHDA and CDR2 SQIVND come from the germline V gene (reference sequence). The CDR3 is 14 residues long. The CDR3 DNA follows: TGTGCCAGTAGTCCCCTCGGCGCCCTCACTGAAGCTTTCTTT. Translation gives CASSPLGALTEAFF.

The genes are TRBV7-2 and TRBJ2-3; TRBD1 might be the D (7 bases). CDR3 length: 12 amino acids. Deletions cut 5 bases from V and 8 bases from J, with 11 bases between. CDR1 is SGHTA, CDR2 FQGNSA, per germline. CDR3 nucleotides: TGTGCCAGCAGCCGCCAGGGGGGTACGCAGTATTTT. Its translation: CASSRQGGTQYF.

The gene calls are TRBV28 and TRBJ2-7; D assignment may be TRBD1 or TRBD2 (6 bases each). Trimming stripped 2 bases from V and 2 bases from J, with 13 bases between. This CDR3 is 15 amino acids long. Germline CDR1 MDHEN, CDR2 SYDVKM. CDR3 sequence (DNA): TGTGCCAGCAGTTTAGACGGGGGCCAAACCTACGAGCAGTACTTC. This codes for CASSLDGGQTYEQYF.

V gene TRBV7-8 combines with J gene TRBJ1-1; D gene unclear. The CDR3 has 14 amino acids. The germline V gene encodes CDR1 SGHVS and CDR2 FQNEAQ. With 3 bases removed from V and 0 bases from J, the gap between germline ends came to 8 bases. The CDR3 is CASSLQQLNTEAFF. CDR3 DNA: TGTGCCAGCAGCTTGCAACAGTTGAACACTGAAGCTTTCTTT.

The J gene is TRBJ1-1, the V gene TRBV6-5; D might be TRBD1 (5 bases). The CDR3 totals 13 residues. Trimming took off 2 bases at V and 6 bases at J, with 10 bases between the two ends. Germline V gene data show CDR1 as MNHEY and CDR2 as SVGAGI. The CDR3 DNA reads TGTGCCAGCAGTTACACCAGGGACGCTGAAGCTTTCTTT. This encodes CASSYTRDAEAFF.

The chain combines TRBV28 with TRBJ2-1; 7 positions agree with TRBD1. The CDR3 is 13 amino acids. V lost 6 bases and J lost 8; bases outside the gene matches: 7. From germline, CDR1 is MDHEN and CDR2 SYDVKM. Here the CDR3 reads CASSESDRDEQFF. The CDR3 DNA sequence: TGTGCCAGCAGCGAATCCGACAGGGATGAGCAGTTCTTC. The full variable domain, in which reference TRBV28 and TRBJ2-1 provide the parts outside the CDR3, is DVKVTQSSRYLVKRTGEKVFLECVQDMDHENMFWYRQDPGLGLRLIYFSYDVKMKEKGDIPEGYSVSREKKERFSLILESASTNQTSMYLCASSESDRDEQFFGPGTRLTVL.

In the case of this clone: At the DNA level, this CDR3 is encoded by other sequences in the same sample as well. CDR3 protein: CASSPRQNTEAFF. In DNA, the CDR3 is TGTGCCAGCAGTCCCCGCCAGAACACTGAAGCTTTCTTT. The chain couples TRBV27 to TRBJ1-1, with D uncertain. CDR1 and CDR2 from the germline V gene are MNHEY and SMNVEV (reference sequence). V was shortened by 5 bases and J by 1 base, with 8 bases between the two germline ends. This CDR3 has 13 amino acids.

This clone was seen once. Other nucleotide sequences from this sample produce the same CDR3. The chain uses TRBV2 and TRBJ2-3; D uncertain. The CDR3 is 10 residues long. Germline values: CDR1 SNHLY, CDR2 FYNNEI. The germline V and J ends were trimmed by 9 bases and 2 bases, with 3 bases remaining between them. The CDR3 sequence: CASNTDTQYF. CDR3 coding DNA: TGTGCCAGTAACACAGATACGCAGTATTTT.

This clone was detected only once. The chain links TRBV5-1 to TRBJ2-7; perhaps TRBD1 as D (6 bases). V dropped 3 bases and J dropped 3 bases, with 16 bases sitting between them. Per the germline V gene, CDR1 is SGHRS and CDR2 is YFSETQ. CDR3 length: 15 residues. The CDR3 loop reads CASSSQTGSVYEQYF. The CDR3 nucleotides are TGCGCCAGCAGCTCACAAACAGGGTCGGTCTACGAGCAGTACTTC.

The chain couples TRBV28 to TRBJ1-4, with 7 positions matching TRBD1. Germline loops: CDR1 MDHEN, CDR2 SYDVKM. J lost 7 bases, V lost 6 bases, and 8 bases had no gene match. The CDR3 sequence is 14 residues long. CDR3 coding DNA: TGTGCCAGCAGCAAAGACAGGGAGGGTGAAAAACTGTTTTTT. Protein product: CASSKDREGEKLFF.

The chain couples TRBV7-8 to TRBJ2-2, with a weak D call TRBD2 (6 bases). Trimming stripped 3 bases from V and 0 bases from J, with 11 bases between. The CDR3 runs to 16 residues. The V gene's germline CDR1 is SGHVS and CDR2 FQNEAQ. CDR3 DNA: TGTGCCAGCAGCTTCGGCGGGGCCGCGAACACCGGGGAGCTGTTTTTT. It yields the protein CASSFGGAANTGELFF.

The chain recombines TRBV9 with TRBJ2-2, with D perhaps assigned TRBD1 or TRBD2 (5 bases each). This CDR3 is built from 17 residues. Looked up from germline, CDR1 is SGDLS and CDR2 is YYNGEE. Trimming took off 3 bases at V and 0 bases at J, with 15 bases between the two ends. For the CDR3, the DNA is TGTGCCAGCAGCGGCTCCGAGAGGGGCCCGAACACCGGGGAGCTGTTTTTT. This translates into CASSGSERGPNTGELFF.

The chain has TRBV19 and TRBJ2-1; D may be TRBD1 or TRBD2 (6 bases each). CDR3 length equals 16 residues. CDR1 and CDR2 from the germline V gene are LNHDA and SQIVND (reference sequence). The ends were cut back, 1 base at V and 1 base at J, with 11 bases in the middle. In DNA form, the CDR3 reads TGTGCCAGTAGTATAGGGGGGGCCCTATCCTACAATGAGCAGTTCTTC. Protein: CASSIGGALSYNEQFF.

The chain carries TRBV5-5 and TRBJ2-5; D is perhaps TRBD1 (6 bases). V gave up 2 bases and J gave up 0 bases, with 14 bases separating them. CDR3 length equals 16 residues. Germline V gene sequence: CDR1 SGHKS, CDR2 YYEKEE (reference sequence). CDR3 DNA: TGTGCCAGCAGCTTTTTATGGGACACAAACCAAGAGACCCAGTACTTC. Translated, it gives CASSFLWDTNQETQYF.

V and J are TRBV5-1 and TRBJ2-2; TRBD2 aligns across 12 bases. The germline V gene encodes CDR1 SGHRS and CDR2 YFSETQ. The junction had 4 bases not matched to a gene; V was cut back by 0 bases and J by 4 bases. The CDR3 length is 17 residues. CDR3 protein: CASSLELAGGRTGELFF. The DNA for the CDR3 is TGCGCCAGCAGCTTGGAACTAGCGGGAGGACGCACCGGGGAGCTGTTTTTT.

This rearrangement joins TRBV6-5 to TRBJ2-5; 8 bases are shared with TRBD2. CDR3 length: 16 amino acids. J lost 2 bases, V lost 0 bases, and 5 bases had no gene match. Germline V gene lookup returns CDR1 MNHEY and CDR2 SVGAGI. CDR3 in amino acids: CASSYSRTSGQETQYF. In DNA form, the CDR3 reads TGTGCCAGCAGTTACTCGCGCACTAGCGGTCAAGAGACCCAGTACTTC.

The gene calls are TRBV5-6 and TRBJ1-3; 7 bases match TRBD1. Per the germline V gene, CDR1 is SGHDT and CDR2 is YYEEEE. V was pared by 2 bases and J by 0 bases, with 5 bases of the junction left unmatched. The CDR3 consists of 16 residues. CDR3 nucleotide sequence: TGTGCCAGCAGCTTCGGACAGGTTAGCTCTGGAAACACCATATATTTT. Protein product: CASSFGQVSSGNTIYF.